This TCR beta chain is from a study of blood T cell repertoires in COVID-19. Across the whole study: Acute and convalescent COVID-19 specimens originated in the United States, Italy and Spain. Nucleic acid was either cDNA or gDNA, and it came from T cells, B-cell-depleted T cells, or PBMCs.

Under the authors' procedure: Amplification of reference gene primers was used by the study to estimate nucleated cell counts. Sequenced by immunoSEQ multiplex PCR; TCRdb stores in-frame clones only, minus some. V and J calls and clone size are as listed in that table; D and trimming were resolved from the DNA. The sample contains fewer than 120,000 clones, around nine tenths of which appear only once. This CDR3 is 15 amino acids long. J gave up 4 bases and V 3 bases, and 9 bases lay outside the gene matches. Germline V gene sequence: CDR1 SGHKS, CDR2 YYEKEE (reference sequence). Sequencing was done on a sample of peripheral blood. The chain couples TRBV5-5 to TRBJ1-1, with TRBD1 identical over 7 bases. The sequence was collected from a human donor in a cohort sampled during active COVID-19. CDR3 sequence: CASSSYRGGGTEAFF. DNA for the CDR3: TGTGCCAGCAGCTCGTACAGGGGTGGAGGCACTGAAGCTTTCTTT. The full variable domain, completed using reference TRBV5-5 and TRBJ1-1, is DAGVTQSPTHLIKTRGQQVTLRCSPISGHKSVSWYQQVLGQGPQFIFQYYEKEERGRGNFPDRFSARQFPNYSSELNVNALLLGDSALYLCASSSYRGGGTEAFFGQGTRLTVV.